The 26 T cell receptor beta chains below were found in one sample sequenced in a study of blood T cells in healthy people across ages. A sample-barcoded 5' primer and a J-beta primer mix were used in a second PCR of about 7 to 11 cycles. TCRdb ran MiXCR on the 5' RACE reads and lists one entry per CDR3 protein. Found here are about 800,000 distinct CDR3 sequences, more than 20% of them singletons; the top ten hold approximately 4%. The same data also went into a second study, on T cells of mothers and their children.

The sequencing sample was made of blood. The receptors stem from a boy aged 10-17 years in good health.

This clonotype was seen only a few times. The chain combines TRBV3-1 with TRBJ2-1; D unresolved. V lost 1 base to trimming and J lost 4 bases, with 8 bases between them. Germline V gene lookup returns CDR1 LGHDT and CDR2 YNNKEL (reference sequence). CDR3 length: 14 residues. The CDR3 protein is CASSQASGYNEQFF. The CDR3 coding sequence is TGTGCCAGCAGCCAAGCATCTGGATACAATGAGCAGTTCTTC.

V is TRBV30 and J is TRBJ2-5; D is perhaps TRBD2 (6 bases). The closer fit of TRBJ2-1 to the DNA end suggests the J call may be wrong. Germline CDR1 and CDR2: GTSNPN and SVGIG (reference sequence). CDR3 length: 14 amino acids. CDR3: CAWSTLARSGEQFF. DNA of the CDR3: TGTGCCTGGAGTACTCTAGCGAGATCGGGTGAGCAGTTCTTC.

The sample holds a few counts of this clonotype. The chain has TRBV3-1 and TRBJ1-2; no reliable D call. This CDR3 has 12 residues. Germline assignment: CDR1 LGHDT and CDR2 YNNKEL (reference sequence). Trimming removed 0 bases from V and 7 bases from J, with 6 bases in between. The CDR3 sequence is CASSQDLRGYTF. The CDR3 DNA is TGTGCCAGCAGCCAAGACCTCCGTGGCTACACCTTC.

This clonotype was seen a few times. This sequence joins TRBV10-3 and TRBJ2-5, with unresolved D. The CDR3 has 12 amino acids. Germline V lookup: CDR1 ENHRY, CDR2 SYGVKD. Trimming took 4 bases from V and 7 from J, leaving 10 bases between them. The CDR3 DNA reads as TGTGCCATCAGTGTTGGCGGTTGGACCCAGTACTTC. The encoded protein is CAISVGGWTQYF.

There are a few counts of this clonotype. At one end, the junction sequence differs from germline, possibly due to a read error. The rearrangement joins TRBV20-1 to TRBJ2-7; a possible D gene is TRBD2 (5 bases). The J call may be mistaken, given a closer DNA end match to TRBJ2-1. This CDR3 is 14 amino acids long. Germline V gene data show CDR1 as DFQATT and CDR2 as SNEGSKA (reference sequence). The CDR3 coding sequence is TGCAATGCTAGGGCCCTTAGCGTGGGCAATGAGCAGTTCTTC. This gives the protein CNARALSVGNEQFF.

This clonotype has just a few counts. The rearrangement uses TRBV29-1 and TRBJ2-7; tentative D call: TRBD2 (5 bases). V was pared by 3 bases and J by 3 bases, with 12 bases between. CDR3 length equals 13 residues. The germline CDR1 and CDR2 sequences are SQVTM and ANQGSEA. The CDR3 spells CSVEDGEGYEQYF. CDR3 nucleotides: TGCAGCGTTGAGGATGGAGAGGGCTACGAGCAGTACTTC.

This clonotype occurred a few times. This sequence joins TRBV6-2 or TRBV6-3 and TRBJ2-5; maybe TRBD1 (5 bases). This CDR3 spans 14 amino acids. The V and J ends lost 6 bases and 2 bases respectively, with 13 bases between them. Looked up from germline, CDR1 is MNHEY and CDR2 is SVGEGT. Here the CDR3 reads CASRPDSTQETQYF. DNA for the CDR3: TGTGCCAGCAGACCCGACAGCACTCAAGAGACCCAGTACTTC.

There are a few counts of this clonotype. The rearrangement links TRBV29-1 to TRBJ2-7, with TRBD2 matching 8 bases. The germline V gene encodes CDR1 SQVTM and CDR2 ANQGSEA. The CDR3 has 13 residues. V trimming: 4 bases; J trimming: 3 bases; junction bases outside the gene matches: 5. CDR3 nucleotides: TGCAGCGTTGCGGGAGGGGGAAACTACGAGCAGTACTTC. Translation: CSVAGGGNYEQYF.

This clonotype was found a few times. This chain joins TRBV5-5 and TRBJ1-1; weak D call: TRBD1 (5 bases). Germline CDR1 SGHKS, CDR2 YYEKEE (reference sequence). Trimming left V 6 bases short and J 0 bases short, with 15 bases between. This CDR3 has 15 amino acids. The CDR3 region has the DNA TGTGCCAGCATCGGTGGCGGGGCCCTGAACACTGAAGCTTTCTTT. This translates into CASIGGGALNTEAFF. The full variable domain, completed using reference TRBV5-5 and TRBJ1-1, is DAGVTQSPTHLIKTRGQQVTLRCSPISGHKSVSWYQQVLGQGPQFIFQYYEKEERGRGNFPDRFSARQFPNYSSELNVNALLLGDSALYLCASIGGGALNTEAFFGQGTRLTVV.

The genes are TRBV3-1 and TRBJ2-3; 8 bases line up with TRBD2. The germline V gene has CDR1 LGHDT and CDR2 YNNKEL (reference sequence). J was trimmed by 3 bases and V by 0 bases; bases with no gene match: 17. The CDR3 extends over 20 amino acids. CDR3 in amino acids: CASSQDPGEGSGIPTDTQYF. The CDR3 DNA reads TGTGCCAGCAGCCAAGATCCTGGCGAGGGTAGCGGGATCCCGACAGATACGCAGTATTTT.

The chain is built from TRBV7-2 and TRBJ2-1, with D uncertain. Trimming stripped 4 bases from V and 6 bases from J, with 10 bases between. This CDR3 region has 13 residues. Germline V gene sequence: CDR1 SGHTA, CDR2 FQGNSA. The CDR3 spells CASSSPLCNEQFF. CDR3 in DNA: TGTGCCAGCAGCTCCCCTCTCTGCAATGAGCAGTTCTTC.

J is TRBJ2-7 and V is TRBV9; D unresolved. Trimming shortened V by 2 bases and J by 2 bases, and 20 bases separated the two germline ends. The CDR3 length is 17 residues. CDR1 and CDR2 from the germline V gene are SGDLS and YYNGEE. The CDR3 loop reads CASSVLGEEHTPYEQYF. The CDR3 nucleotides read TGTGCCAGCAGCGTCCTCGGCGAGGAGCATACCCCCTACGAGCAGTACTTC. The complete variable domain, with remaining parts taken from reference TRBV9 and TRBJ2-7, reads DSGVTQTPKHLITATGQRVTLRCSPRSGDLSVYWYQQSLDQGLQFLIQYYNGEERAKGNILERFSAQQFPDLHSELNLSSLELGDSALYFCASSVLGEEHTPYEQYFGPGTRLTVT.

This clonotype was observed a handful of times. V and J are TRBV14 and TRBJ2-7; D unclear. The CDR3 totals 16 residues. CDR1 and CDR2 from the germline V gene are SGHDN and FVKESK. V lost 0 bases to trimming and J lost 6 bases, with 18 bases between them. In DNA form, the CDR3 reads TGTGCCAGCAGCCAAGATATCGGGCAGATCCTTGGCGAGCAGTACTTC. Protein: CASSQDIGQILGEQYF.

The chain couples TRBV27 to TRBJ1-2; 11 bases map to TRBD1. Germline loops: CDR1 MNHEY, CDR2 SMNVEV (reference sequence). The CDR3 runs 18 residues. Trimming removed 4 bases from V and 8 bases from J; junction bases left unmatched: 18. The CDR3 loop is CASSSSAGQGVRVDGYTF. The CDR3 DNA reads TGTGCCAGCAGTTCCTCCGCGGGACAGGGGGTTCGGGTGGACGGCTACACCTTC.

The chain carries TRBV12-3 or TRBV12-4 and TRBJ2-6; D possibly corresponds to TRBD1 (6 bases). The CDR3 spans 17 residues. V dropped 3 bases and J dropped 2 bases, with 14 bases sitting between them. CDR3: CASSLRDTSTGANVLTF. For the CDR3, the DNA is TGTGCCAGCAGTTTGAGGGACACTTCTACTGGGGCCAACGTCCTGACTTTC.

This clonotype was counted a few times. One junction end disagrees with the germline gene, perhaps due to a read error. The chain combines TRBV4-1 with TRBJ2-5; TRBD1 agrees at 9 bases. Germline V gene sequence: CDR1 MGHRA, CDR2 YSYEKL. This CDR3 is built from 15 residues. CDR3 bases: TGCGCCAGCAGCCAAGAGTCGACAGGGGGAGAGGCCCAGTACTTC. It yields the protein CASSQESTGGEAQYF.

Only a few counts were recorded for this clonotype. This chain links TRBV5-6 with TRBJ2-7, with D possibly being TRBD1 (5 bases). The germline V and J ends were trimmed by 1 base and 2 bases, with 13 bases remaining between them. Germline loops: CDR1 SGHDT, CDR2 YYEEEE. The CDR3 has 15 residues. Here the CDR3 DNA reads TGTGCCAGCAGCTTGATCAGGGTAAACCCCTACGAGCAGTACTTC. This encodes CASSLIRVNPYEQYF.

This chain links TRBV11-1 with TRBJ2-1, with 9 bases fitting TRBD1. CDR1 is SGHAT and CDR2 is FQDESV in the germline V gene (reference sequence). Trimming removed 8 bases from V and 9 bases from J; junction bases left unmatched: 20. This CDR3 has 17 residues. The DNA of the CDR3 is TGTGCCAGCGTCGACTCCCTTAACAGGGGGCCTTTTGTTGAGCAGTTCTTC. Translated, it gives CASVDSLNRGPFVEQFF. Full variable domain (rest looked up from reference TRBV11-1 and TRBJ2-1): EAEVAQSPRYKITEKSQAVAFWCDPISGHATLYWYRQILGQGPELLVQFQDESVVDDSQLPKDRFSAERLKGVDSTLKIQPAELGDSAMYLCASVDSLNRGPFVEQFFGPGTRLTVL.

The chain combines TRBV29-1 with TRBJ1-1; possibly TRBD1 for D (6 bases). CDR1 and CDR2 (germline): SQVTM, ANQGSEA. Between the trimmed V and J ends, which lost 4 bases and 4 bases, there was a span of 10 bases. The CDR3 extends over 12 amino acids. DNA of the CDR3: TGCAGCGTTGTACCACAGGGCACTGAAGCTTTCTTT. Protein: CSVVPQGTEAFF.

In its sample, this clonotype was seen a few times. The chain joins TRBV28 to TRBJ1-5; 9 nucleotides agree with TRBD1. The junction had 9 bases not matched to a gene; V was cut back by 7 bases and J by 5 bases. This CDR3 is 15 amino acids long. Germline V CDR1 and CDR2: MDHEN, SYDVKM. The DNA for the CDR3 is TGTGCCAGCAAACGACAGGGGGGGGGCCATCAGCCCCAGCATTTT. Translated: CASKRQGGGHQPQHF.

This clonotype was seen only a few times. The gene calls are TRBV4-3 and TRBJ2-7, with D perhaps matching TRBD2 (6 bases). Looked up from germline, CDR1 is LGHNA and CDR2 is YSLEER. V was cut by 1 base and J by 3 bases, with 16 bases left in between. This CDR3 is built from 16 residues. This chain's CDR3 is CASSQGYGTEGYEQYF. In DNA, the CDR3 is TGCGCCAGCAGCCAAGGATACGGGACGGAGGGCTACGAGCAGTACTTC.

This clonotype occurred a few times. The chain carries TRBV7-9 and TRBJ1-6; D is undetermined. Looked up from germline, CDR1 is SEHNR and CDR2 is FQNEAQ (reference sequence). Trimming took off 5 bases at V and 7 bases at J, with 15 bases between the two ends. The CDR3 totals 15 residues. This CDR3 reads CASSPSAAGNSPLHF. The DNA of the CDR3 is TGTGCCAGCAGCCCCTCGGCGGCGGGAAATTCACCCCTCCACTTT.

The chain recombines TRBV14 with TRBJ2-5; D is uncertain. Per the germline V gene, CDR1 is SGHDN and CDR2 is FVKESK. The CDR3 covers 12 residues. V was clipped by 1 base and J by 4 bases, with 4 bases between them. In nucleotides, the CDR3 is TGTGCCAGCAGCCAAGCTAGAGAGACCCAGTACTTC. This sequence encodes CASSQARETQYF.

The rearrangement uses TRBV21-1 and TRBJ2-7; TRBD2 is the table's D call and was not checked against the DNA. TRBV21-1 has pseudogene status. There are 17 residues in the CDR3. CDR3 region: CASSKVGSSGSGYEQYF. The DNA for the CDR3 is TGTGCCAGCAGCAAAGTAGGTTCTAGCGGGAGTGGCTACGAGCAGTACTTC.

The chain combines TRBV4-3 with TRBJ1-4; 8 positions match TRBD1. The DNA end is more similar to TRBJ2-2, so the J call may be wrong. CDR3 length: 16 amino acids. Germline CDR1 is LGHNA and CDR2 is YSLEER. The CDR3 coding sequence is TGCGCCAGCAGCCCATCGGGGTTCCAGGGGGCAAGGGAGCTGTTTTTT. It translates to CASSPSGFQGARELFF.

The CDR3 sequence: CASSSGLDRYEQYF. The CDR3 bases are TGCGCCAGCAGCTCAGGACTGGACCGCTACGAGCAGTACTTC. This chain joins TRBV5-1 and TRBJ2-7, with D perhaps matching TRBD2 (5 bases). V lost 3 bases and J 3 bases, leaving 13 bases between the germline ends. This CDR3 contains 14 residues. The germline gives CDR1 SGHRS, CDR2 YFSETQ.